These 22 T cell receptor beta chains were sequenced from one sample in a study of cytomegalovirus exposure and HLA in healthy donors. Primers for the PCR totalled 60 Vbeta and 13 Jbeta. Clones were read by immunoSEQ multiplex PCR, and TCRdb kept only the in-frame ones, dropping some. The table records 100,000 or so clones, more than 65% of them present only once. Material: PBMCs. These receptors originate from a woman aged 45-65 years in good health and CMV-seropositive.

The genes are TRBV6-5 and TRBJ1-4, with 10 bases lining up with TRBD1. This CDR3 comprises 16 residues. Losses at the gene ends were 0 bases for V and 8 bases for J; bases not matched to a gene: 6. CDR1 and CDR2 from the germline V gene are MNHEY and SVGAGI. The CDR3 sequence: CASSYSRQGAREKLFF. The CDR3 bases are TGTGCCAGCAGTTACTCACGACAGGGGGCCAGAGAAAAACTGTTTTTT.

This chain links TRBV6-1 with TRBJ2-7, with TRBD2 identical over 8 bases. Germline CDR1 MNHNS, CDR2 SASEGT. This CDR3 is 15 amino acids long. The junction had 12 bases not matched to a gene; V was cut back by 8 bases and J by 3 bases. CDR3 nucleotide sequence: TGTGCCAGCGCCCTCGGGGGGCGGGGGGACTACGAGCAGTACTTC. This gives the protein CASALGGRGDYEQYF.

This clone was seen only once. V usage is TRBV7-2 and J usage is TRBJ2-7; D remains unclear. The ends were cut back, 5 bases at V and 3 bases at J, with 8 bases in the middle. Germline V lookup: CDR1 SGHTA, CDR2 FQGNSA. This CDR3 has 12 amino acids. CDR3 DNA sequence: TGTGCCAGCAGCAGCGCGCTCTACGAGCAGTACTTC. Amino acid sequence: CASSSALYEQYF. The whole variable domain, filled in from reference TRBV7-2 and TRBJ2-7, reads GAGVSQSPSNKVTEKGKDVELRCDPISGHTALYWYRQSLGQGLEFLIYFQGNSAPDKSGLPSDRFSAERTGGSVSTLTIQRTQQEDSAVYLCASSSALYEQYFGPGTRLTVT.

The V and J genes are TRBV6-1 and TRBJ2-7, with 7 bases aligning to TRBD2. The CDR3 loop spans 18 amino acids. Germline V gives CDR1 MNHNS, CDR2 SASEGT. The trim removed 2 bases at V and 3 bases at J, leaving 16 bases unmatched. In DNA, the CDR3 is TGTGCCAGCAGTGAACAGCCTTCGGGGGAGCGGGAAATCTACGAGCAGTACTTC. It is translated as CASSEQPSGEREIYEQYF.

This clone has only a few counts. The CDR3, as DNA: TGTGCCAGTAGTATAGGAAGGGGGGATACGCAGTATTTT. This gives the protein CASSIGRGDTQYF. V usage is TRBV19 and J usage is TRBJ2-3; maybe TRBD1 (6 bases). This CDR3 has 13 residues. Germline lookup yields CDR1 LNHDA and CDR2 SQIVND (reference sequence). Trimming stripped 1 base from V and 6 bases from J, with 8 bases between.

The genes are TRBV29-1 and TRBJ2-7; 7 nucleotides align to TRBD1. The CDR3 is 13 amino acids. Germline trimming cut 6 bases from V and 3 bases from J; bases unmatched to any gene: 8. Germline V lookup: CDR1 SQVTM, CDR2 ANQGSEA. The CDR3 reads CSVANRGGYEQYF. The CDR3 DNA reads TGCAGCGTCGCGAACAGGGGTGGCTACGAGCAGTACTTC.

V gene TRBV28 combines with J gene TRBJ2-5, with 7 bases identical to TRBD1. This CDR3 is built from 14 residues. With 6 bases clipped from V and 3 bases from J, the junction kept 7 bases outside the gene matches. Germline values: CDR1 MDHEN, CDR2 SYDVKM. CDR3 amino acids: CASSSTGTEETQYF. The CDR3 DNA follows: TGTGCCAGCAGCTCGACCGGGACAGAAGAGACCCAGTACTTC.

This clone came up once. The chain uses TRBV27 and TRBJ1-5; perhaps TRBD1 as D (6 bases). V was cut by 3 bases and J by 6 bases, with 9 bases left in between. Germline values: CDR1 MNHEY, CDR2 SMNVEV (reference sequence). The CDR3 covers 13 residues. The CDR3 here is CASSLGAAQPQHF. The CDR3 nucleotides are TGTGCCAGCAGTTTGGGGGCGGCTCAGCCCCAGCATTTT.

The CDR3 is CASSEGGQAAEAFF. The CDR3, as DNA: TGTGCCAGCAGCGAAGGAGGACAGGCCGCTGAAGCTTTCTTT. The chain has TRBV11-3 and TRBJ1-1, with 7 bases matching TRBD1. CDR3 size: 14 residues. Germline CDR1 and CDR2: SGHNT and YENEEA. The junction had 9 bases not matched to a gene; V was cut back by 5 bases and J by 6 bases.

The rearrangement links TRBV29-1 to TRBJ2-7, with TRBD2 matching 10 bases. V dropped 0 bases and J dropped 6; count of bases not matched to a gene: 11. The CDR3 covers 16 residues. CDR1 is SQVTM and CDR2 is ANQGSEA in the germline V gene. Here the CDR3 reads CSVEDREREGPCEQYF. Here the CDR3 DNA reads TGCAGCGTTGAAGATCGAGAGCGGGAGGGCCCTTGCGAGCAGTACTTC.

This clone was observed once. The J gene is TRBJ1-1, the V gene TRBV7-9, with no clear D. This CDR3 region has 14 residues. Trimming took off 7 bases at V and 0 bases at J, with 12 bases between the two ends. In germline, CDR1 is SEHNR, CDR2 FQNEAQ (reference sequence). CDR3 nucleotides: TGTGCCAGCACCATAGACACGATGAACACTGAAGCTTTCTTT. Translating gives CASTIDTMNTEAFF.

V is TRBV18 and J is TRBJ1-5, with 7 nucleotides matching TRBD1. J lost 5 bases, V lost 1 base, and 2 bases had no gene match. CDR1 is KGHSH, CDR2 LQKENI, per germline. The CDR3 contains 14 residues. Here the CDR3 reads CASSPRQGDQPQHF. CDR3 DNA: TGTGCCAGCTCACCACGACAGGGAGATCAGCCCCAGCATTTT.

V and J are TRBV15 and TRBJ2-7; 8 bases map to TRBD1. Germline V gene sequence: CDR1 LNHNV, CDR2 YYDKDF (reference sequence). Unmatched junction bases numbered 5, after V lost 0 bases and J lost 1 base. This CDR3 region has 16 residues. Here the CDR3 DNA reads TGTGCCACCAGCAGAGATCTGACAGGGGAGTCCTACGAGCAGTACTTC. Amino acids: CATSRDLTGESYEQYF.

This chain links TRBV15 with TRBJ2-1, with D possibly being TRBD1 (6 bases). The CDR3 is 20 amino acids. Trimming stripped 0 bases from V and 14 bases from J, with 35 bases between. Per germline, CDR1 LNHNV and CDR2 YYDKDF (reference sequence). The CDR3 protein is CATSREKGRGRDRGGDKKFF. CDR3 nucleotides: TGTGCCACCAGCAGAGAAAAAGGCAGGGGTAGGGACCGCGGAGGTGATAAAAAGTTCTTC.

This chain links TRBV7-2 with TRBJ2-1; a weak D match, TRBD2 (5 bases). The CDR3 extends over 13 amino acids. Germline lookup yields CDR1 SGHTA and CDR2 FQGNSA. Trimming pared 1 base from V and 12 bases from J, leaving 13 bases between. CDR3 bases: TGTGCCAGCAGCTTAGGCCCGGGAAGCGGGCAGTTCTTC. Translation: CASSLGPGSGQFF.

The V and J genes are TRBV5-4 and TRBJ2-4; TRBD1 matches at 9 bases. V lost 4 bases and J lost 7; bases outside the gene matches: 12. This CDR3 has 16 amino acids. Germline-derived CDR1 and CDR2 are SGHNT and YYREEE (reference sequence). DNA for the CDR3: TGTGCCAGCAGCCTCGTGACAGGGGGTGATAGGAACATTCAGTACTTC. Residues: CASSLVTGGDRNIQYF.

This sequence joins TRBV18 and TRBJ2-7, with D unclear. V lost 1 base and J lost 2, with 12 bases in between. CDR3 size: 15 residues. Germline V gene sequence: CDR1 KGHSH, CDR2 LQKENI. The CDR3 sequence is CASSPLATAAYEQYF. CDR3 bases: TGTGCCAGCTCACCACTGGCCACAGCTGCCTACGAGCAGTACTTC.

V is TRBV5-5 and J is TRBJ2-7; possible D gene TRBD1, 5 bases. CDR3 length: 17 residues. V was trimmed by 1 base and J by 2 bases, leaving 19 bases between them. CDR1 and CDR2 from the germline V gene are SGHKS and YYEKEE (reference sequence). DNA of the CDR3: TGTGCCAGCAGCTTGCCCCCCCCGACAGACAACACCTACGAGCAGTACTTC. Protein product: CASSLPPPTDNTYEQYF.

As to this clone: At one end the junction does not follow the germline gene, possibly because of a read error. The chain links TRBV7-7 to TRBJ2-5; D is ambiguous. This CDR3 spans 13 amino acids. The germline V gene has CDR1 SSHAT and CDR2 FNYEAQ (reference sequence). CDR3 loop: CASSLSVKETQYF. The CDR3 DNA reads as TGTGCTAGCAGCTTATCAGTAAAAGAGACCCAGTACTTC. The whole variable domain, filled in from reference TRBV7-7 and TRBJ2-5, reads GAGVSQSPRYKVTKRGQDVTLRCDPISSHATLYWYQQALGQGPEFLTYFNYEAQPDKSGLPSDRFSAERPEGSISTLTIQRTEQRDSAMYRCASSLSVKETQYFGPGTRLLVL.

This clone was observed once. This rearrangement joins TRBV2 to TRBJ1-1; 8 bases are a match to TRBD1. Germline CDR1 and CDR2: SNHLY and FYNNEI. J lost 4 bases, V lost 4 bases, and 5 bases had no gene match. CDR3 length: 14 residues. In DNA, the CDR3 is TGTGCCAGCAGTGGTCTGGACAGGGCCACTGAAGCTTTCTTT. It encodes CASSGLDRATEAFF. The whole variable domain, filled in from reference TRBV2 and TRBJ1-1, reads EPEVTQTPSHQVTQMGQEVILRCVPISNHLYFYWYRQILGQKVEFLVSFYNNEISEKSEIFDDQFSVERPDGSNFTLKIRSTKLEDSAMYFCASSGLDRATEAFFGQGTRLTVV.

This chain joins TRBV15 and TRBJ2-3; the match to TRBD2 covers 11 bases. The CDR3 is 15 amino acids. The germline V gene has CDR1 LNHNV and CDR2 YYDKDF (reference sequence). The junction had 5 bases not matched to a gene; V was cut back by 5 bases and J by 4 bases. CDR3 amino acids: CATSRRLAGSDTQYF. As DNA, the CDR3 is TGTGCCACCAGCCGTCGACTAGCGGGATCAGATACGCAGTATTTT.

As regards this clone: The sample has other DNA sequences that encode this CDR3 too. The CDR3 protein is CASSLVEAPSEAFF. CDR3 DNA: TGTGCCAGCAGCTTAGTAGAAGCTCCAAGCGAAGCTTTCTTT. The chain is built from TRBV7-9 and TRBJ1-1; D ambiguous. V gave up 1 base and J gave up 8 bases, with 14 bases separating them. CDR1 and CDR2 from the germline V gene are SEHNR and FQNEAQ (reference sequence). The CDR3 has 14 residues.